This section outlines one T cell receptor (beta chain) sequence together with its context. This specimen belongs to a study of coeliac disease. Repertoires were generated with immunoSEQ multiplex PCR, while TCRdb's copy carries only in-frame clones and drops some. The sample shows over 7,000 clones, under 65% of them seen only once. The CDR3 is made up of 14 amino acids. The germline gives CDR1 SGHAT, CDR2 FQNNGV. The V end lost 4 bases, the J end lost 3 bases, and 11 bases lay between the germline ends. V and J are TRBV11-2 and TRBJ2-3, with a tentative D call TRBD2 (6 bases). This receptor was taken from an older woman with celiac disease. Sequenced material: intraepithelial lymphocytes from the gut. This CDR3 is CASSWGEATDTQYF. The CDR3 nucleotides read TGTGCCAGCAGCTGGGGGGAGGCGACAGATACGCAGTATTTT.